The present entry profiles one TCR beta chain with its context. As yet, its antigen is unknown. The sample comes from a study of T cell responses to AZD1222 COVID-19 vaccine. In the study overall: Both about-4-week and about-12-week second-dose recipients were combined. Whole-study results and caveats: Repertoire collection took place solely once the T cell response had peaked. White British donors predominated, females outnumbered males, and clonal diversity was possibly underestimated. Among vaccine-associated CD4 TCRs, coverage spanned spike, with dominance at 160-218 and 743-854.

Using immunoSEQ multiplex PCR, the repertoire was profiled, and TCRdb retains in-frame clones only, with some absent. The sample includes over 120,000 clones, 85% to 90% of them seen just once. Trimming removed 0 bases from V and 5 bases from J, with 12 bases in between. Germline V gene lookup returns CDR1 SGDLS and CDR2 YYNGEE. This CDR3 comprises 16 residues. The rearrangement uses TRBV9 and TRBJ1-6; a weak D match, TRBD1 (5 bases). Specimen: peripheral blood, collected on day 0 of AZD1222 vaccination. This clonotype was obtained from an adult in good health. The CDR3 region is CASSVAPQGDNSPLHF. Written as DNA, the CDR3 is TGTGCCAGCAGCGTAGCACCGCAGGGCGATAATTCACCCCTCCACTTT.